This T cell receptor beta chain was documented in a study of blood T cell repertoires in COVID-19. Study as a whole: Samples representing acute and convalescent COVID-19 were sourced from the United States, Italy and Spain. T cells, B-cell-depleted T cells, or PBMCs provided the cDNA or gDNA that served as material.

This CDR3 has 16 amino acids. Germline loops: CDR1 SGHKS, CDR2 YYEKEE (reference sequence). With V trimmed by 4 bases and J by 3 bases, 7 bases remained unmatched. As originally analysed: Amplified reference gene primers provided the basis for estimating nucleated cell counts. Method: immunoSEQ multiplex PCR; TCRdb's copy keeps in-frame clones and lacks some. V and J calls and clone size are those listed in that table; D and trimming were worked out from the DNA. The table shows about 310,000 clones, with almost 90% occurring only once. Patients from Seattle were sampled longitudinally, starting during active infection.

This receptor was taken from a woman aged 40 to 55 with COVID-19, enrolled during active disease. V gene TRBV5-5 combines with J gene TRBJ2-1, with 10 bases lining up with TRBD2. The sequenced sample consisted of peripheral blood. The CDR3 region has the DNA TGTGCCAGCAGCGGTGGTAGCGGGGGGTACTACAATGAGCAGTTCTTC. Translating gives CASSGGSGGYYNEQFF.